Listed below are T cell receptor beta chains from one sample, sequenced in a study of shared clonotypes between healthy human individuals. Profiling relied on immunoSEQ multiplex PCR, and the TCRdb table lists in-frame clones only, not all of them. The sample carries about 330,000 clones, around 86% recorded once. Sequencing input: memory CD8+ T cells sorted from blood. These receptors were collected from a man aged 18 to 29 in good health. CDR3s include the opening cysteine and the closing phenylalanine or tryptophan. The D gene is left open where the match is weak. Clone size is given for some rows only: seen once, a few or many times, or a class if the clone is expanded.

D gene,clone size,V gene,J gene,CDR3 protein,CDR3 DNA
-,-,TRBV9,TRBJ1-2,CASTLGSRGTNYGYTF,TGTGCCAGCACCCTCGGTTCCCGGGGAACTAACTATGGCTACACCTTC
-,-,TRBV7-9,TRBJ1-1,CASSKGWSGNTEAFF,TGTGCCAGCTCCAAAGGCTGGTCGGGGAACACTGAAGCTTTCTTT
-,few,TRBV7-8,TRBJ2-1,CASSRNNEQFF,TGTGCCAGCAGCCGAAACAATGAGCAGTTCTTC
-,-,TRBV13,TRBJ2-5,CASSLVAQETQYF,TGTGCCAGCAGCTTAGTGGCCCAAGAGACCCAGTACTTC
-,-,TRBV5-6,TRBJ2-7,CASSPSSLHEQYF,TGTGCCAGCAGCCCCTCGTCCCTCCACGAGCAGTACTTC
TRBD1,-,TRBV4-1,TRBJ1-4,CASSLQGLVNEKLFF,TGCGCCAGCAGCTTACAGGGGCTGGTGAATGAAAAACTGTTTTTT
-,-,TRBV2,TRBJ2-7,CASSEGVGHYYEQYF,TGTGCCAGCAGTGAAGGGGTGGGGCACTACTACGAGCAGTACTTC
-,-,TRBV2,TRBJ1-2,CANKPDPGSSIYGYTF,TGTGCCAACAAACCGGACCCGGGATCTAGCATCTATGGCTACACCTTC
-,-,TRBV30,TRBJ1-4,CAWSVGSEKLFF,TGTGCCTGGAGTGTAGGTTCCGAAAAACTGTTTTTT
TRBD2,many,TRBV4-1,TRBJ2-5,CASSHPTSGQETQYF,TGCGCCAGCAGCCACCCTACTAGCGGCCAAGAGACCCAGTACTTC
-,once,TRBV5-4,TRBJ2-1,CASSLDPPNEQFF,TGTGCCAGCAGCTTGGACCCGCCCAATGAGCAGTTCTTC
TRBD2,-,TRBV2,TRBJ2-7,CASSDGLAGYYEQYF,TGTGCCAGCAGTGATGGACTAGCGGGGTACTACGAGCAGTACTTC
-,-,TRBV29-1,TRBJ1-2,CSVQEQGSYGYTF,TGCAGCGTCCAGGAACAGGGCTCTTATGGCTACACCTTC
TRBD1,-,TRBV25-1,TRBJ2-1,CASSEFRTGVYNEQFF,TGTGCCAGCAGTGAATTTAGGACAGGGGTTTACAATGAGCAGTTCTTC
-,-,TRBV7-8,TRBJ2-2,CASSLGWPMNTGELFF,TGTGCCAGCAGCTTAGGATGGCCTATGAACACCGGGGAGCTGTTTTTT
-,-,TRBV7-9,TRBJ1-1,CASRDEGVKAFF,TGTGCCAGCAGAGACGAGGGGGTAAAAGCTTTCTTT
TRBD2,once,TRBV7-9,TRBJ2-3,CASSALGLAGGPDTQYF,TGTGCCAGCAGCGCGTTAGGACTAGCGGGAGGGCCAGATACGCAGTATTTT
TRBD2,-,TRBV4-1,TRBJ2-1,CASSQRLAGGRGDNEQFF,TGCGCCAGCAGCCAACGACTAGCGGGGGGGCGTGGAGACAATGAGCAGTTCTTC
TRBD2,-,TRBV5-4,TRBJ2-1,CASSLSVAGDGEQFF,TGTGCCAGCAGCTTGAGTGTAGCGGGAGACGGCGAGCAGTTCTTC
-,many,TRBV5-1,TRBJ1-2,CASSSTSYGRLSNYGYTF,TGCGCCAGCAGCTCAACTTCCTACGGGAGGCTCTCTAACTATGGCTACACCTTC
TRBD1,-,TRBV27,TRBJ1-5,CASSDRDSDQPQHF,TGTGCCAGCAGTGACAGGGATTCGGATCAGCCCCAGCATTTT
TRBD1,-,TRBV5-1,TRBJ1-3,CASSPSDRVYGNTIYF,TGCGCCAGCAGCCCTTCCGACAGGGTGTATGGAAACACCATATATTTT
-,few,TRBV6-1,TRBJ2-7,CASSEAIMGLVGEQYF,TGTGCCAGCAGTGAAGCAATAATGGGGTTGGTCGGCGAGCAGTACTTC
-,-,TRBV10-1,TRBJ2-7,CASNNWGLPYEQYF,TGCGCCAGCAATAATTGGGGGCTCCCCTACGAGCAGTACTTC
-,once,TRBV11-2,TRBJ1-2,CASSFGPGDLYGYTF,TGTGCCAGCAGCTTCGGCCCGGGGGACCTCTATGGCTACACCTTC
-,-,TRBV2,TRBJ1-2,CASSGTGPDGYTF,TGTGCCAGCAGTGGGACCGGTCCAGATGGCTACACCTTC
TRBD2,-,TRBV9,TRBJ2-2,CASSVEASGSDWELFF,TGTGCCAGCAGCGTAGAAGCTAGCGGGAGTGACTGGGAGCTGTTTTTT
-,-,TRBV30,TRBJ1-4,CAWAGTEPTEKLFF,TGTGCCTGGGCCGGGACCGAACCGACTGAAAAACTGTTTTTT
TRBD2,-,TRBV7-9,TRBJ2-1,CASVPGGNDNEQFF,TGTGCCAGCGTACCGGGGGGAAATGACAATGAGCAGTTCTTC
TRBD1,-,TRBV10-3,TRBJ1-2,CAISEPGTGAYGYTF,TGTGCCATCAGTGAGCCGGGGACAGGGGCCTATGGCTACACCTTC